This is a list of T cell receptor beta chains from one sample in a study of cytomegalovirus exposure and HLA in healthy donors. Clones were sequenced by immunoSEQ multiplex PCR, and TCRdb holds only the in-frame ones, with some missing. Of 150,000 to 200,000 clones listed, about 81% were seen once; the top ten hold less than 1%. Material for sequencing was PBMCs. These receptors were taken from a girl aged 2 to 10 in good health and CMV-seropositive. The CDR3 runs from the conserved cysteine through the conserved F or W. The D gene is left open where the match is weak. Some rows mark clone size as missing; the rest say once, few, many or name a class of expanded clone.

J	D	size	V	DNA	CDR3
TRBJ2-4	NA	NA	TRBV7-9	TGTGCCAGTGAGGGCCCCAAAAACATTCAGTACTTC	CASEGPKNIQYF
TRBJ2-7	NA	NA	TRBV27	TGTGCCAGCAGTTTGTCAGGGGTCCTCCCTCTCTACGAGCAGTACTTC	CASSLSGVLPLYEQYF
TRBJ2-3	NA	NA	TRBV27	TGTGCCACCAATCAGGGTAGCACGCAGTATTTT	CATNQGSTQYF
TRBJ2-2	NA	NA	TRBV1	TGCACCAGCAGCCAAGATGGGGGGGAAGCCGGGGAGCTGTTTTTT	CTSSQDGGEAGELFF
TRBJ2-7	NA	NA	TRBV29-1	TGCAGCGTTGTATGGTATGGAGCCTACGAGCAGTACTTC	CSVVWYGAYEQYF
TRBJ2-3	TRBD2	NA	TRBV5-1	TGCGCCAGCAGCTCTAGCGGGAGGGCCAAGGATACGCAGTATTTT	CASSSSGRAKDTQYF
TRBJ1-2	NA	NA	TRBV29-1	TGCAGCGTTGAAGTTCGCGGTTTCAACTATGGCTACACCTTC	CSVEVRGFNYGYTF
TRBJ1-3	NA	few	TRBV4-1	TGCGCCAGCAGCCAAGATCGCGGGGTTGGAAACACCATATATTTT	CASSQDRGVGNTIYF
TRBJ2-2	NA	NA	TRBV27	TGTGCCAGCAGTCTGGGCCTTAACACCGGGGAGCTGTTTTTT	CASSLGLNTGELFF
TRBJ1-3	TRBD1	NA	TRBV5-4	TGTGCCAGCAGCCGCAGGACCACTCGGACAGGGTTATCTGGAAACACCATATATTTT	CASSRRTTRTGLSGNTIYF
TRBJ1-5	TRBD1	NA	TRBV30	TGTGCCTGGAGTGTGGGACAGGGCGATCAGCCCCAGCATTTT	CAWSVGQGDQPQHF
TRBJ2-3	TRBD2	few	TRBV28	TGTGCCAGCACCCGAGCGGGAGTAAACTCAGATACGCAGTATTTT	CASTRAGVNSDTQYF
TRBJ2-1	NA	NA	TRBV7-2	TGTGCCAGCAGCCTAAGCCCCTCTGACAATGAGCAGTTCTTC	CASSLSPSDNEQFF
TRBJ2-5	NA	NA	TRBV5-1	TGCGCCAGCAGGGCCAACCAAGAGACCCAGTACTTC	CASRANQETQYF
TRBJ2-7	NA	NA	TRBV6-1	TGTGCCAGCAGTGAACGTACAGTGTGGAAGGAGCAGTACTTC	CASSERTVWKEQYF
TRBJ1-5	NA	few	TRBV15	TGTGCCACCAGCAGAAGATCGGGAGATCAGCCCCAGCATTTT	CATSRRSGDQPQHF
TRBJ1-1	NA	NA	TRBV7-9	TGTGCCAGCAGCTTAGAAGTGTGGGCCAGTAACACTGAAGCTTTCTTT	CASSLEVWASNTEAFF
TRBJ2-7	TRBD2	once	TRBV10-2	TGCGCCAGCAGTCCGACTAGCGACTCCTACGAGCAGTACTTC	CASSPTSDSYEQYF
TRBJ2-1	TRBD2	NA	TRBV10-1	TGCGCCAGCAGTGGAGCGGGAGGTTCCTACAATGAGCAGTTCTTC	CASSGAGGSYNEQFF
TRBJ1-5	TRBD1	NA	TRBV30	TGTGCCTGGAGACCTAAGTCGGGACAGGGGGCATTGGCCCAGCATTTT	CAWRPKSGQGALAQHF
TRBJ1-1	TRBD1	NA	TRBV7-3	TGTGCCAGCAGCCCAGCAGGGGGTTCGAGTTGGACTGAAGCTTTCTTT	CASSPAGGSSWTEAFF
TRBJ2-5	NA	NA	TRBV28	TGTGCCAGCAGTTCCGCTGAGGGTAGCGGAAAAGAGACCCAGTACTTC	CASSSAEGSGKETQYF
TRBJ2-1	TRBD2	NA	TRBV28	TGTGCCAGCAGTGCTAGCGGGAGAGCCAATGAGCAGTTCTTC	CASSASGRANEQFF
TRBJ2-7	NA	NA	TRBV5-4	TGTGCCAGCAGCTTGTCACTGAAACTTGAGGAGCAGTACTTC	CASSLSLKLEEQYF
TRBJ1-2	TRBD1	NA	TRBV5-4	TGTGCCAGCAGCTTCGGACAGGGCCTCTATGGCTACACCTTC	CASSFGQGLYGYTF
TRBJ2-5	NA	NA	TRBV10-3	TGTGCCATCAGTTCTGACAGGCAAGAGACCCAGTACTTC	CAISSDRQETQYF
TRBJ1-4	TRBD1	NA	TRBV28	TGTGCCAGCACGGAACAGGGGGGTAATGAAAAACTGTTTTTT	CASTEQGGNEKLFF
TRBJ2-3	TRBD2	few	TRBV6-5	TGTGCCAGCAGTTCTTATAGCGGGATAACAGATACGCAGTATTTT	CASSSYSGITDTQYF
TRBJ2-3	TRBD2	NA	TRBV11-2	TGTGCCAGCAGCACCCGTAGCGGGAGGGCCGATACGCAGTATTTT	CASSTRSGRADTQYF
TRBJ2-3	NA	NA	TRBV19	TGTGCCAGTAGTGCGGGGCGCACAGATACGCAGTATTTT	CASSAGRTDTQYF
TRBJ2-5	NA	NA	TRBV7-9	TGTGCCAGCAGCTCTTTTATACTACCCTTGGCTGGGACCCAGTACTTC	CASSSFILPLAGTQYF
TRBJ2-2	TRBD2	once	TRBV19	TGTGCCAGTGGCACTTCACTAGCGGGATACACCGGGGAGCTGTTTTTT	CASGTSLAGYTGELFF
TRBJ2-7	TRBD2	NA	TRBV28	TGTGCCAGCGATAGAGCGGGAGGCTACGAGCAGTACTTC	CASDRAGGYEQYF
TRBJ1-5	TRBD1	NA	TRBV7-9	TGTGCCAGCAGCGTCGAAACCGGGACAGGGGCCGCCGGGACCCAGCATTTT	CASSVETGTGAAGTQHF
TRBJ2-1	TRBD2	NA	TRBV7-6	TGTGCCAGCAGCTTAAGAGCGGGAACGGTCTACAATGAGCAGTTCTTC	CASSLRAGTVYNEQFF
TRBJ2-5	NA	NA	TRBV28	TGTGCCAGCAGCGACAGGACCCAGTACTTC	CASSDRTQYF
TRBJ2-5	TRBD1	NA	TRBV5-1	TGCGCCAGCAGCGCCGGGGACAGGGGTGAGACCCAGTACTTC	CASSAGDRGETQYF
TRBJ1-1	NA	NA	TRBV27	TGTGCCAGCTGCGCCCTCAATAGGAACACTGAAGCTTTCTTT	CASCALNRNTEAFF
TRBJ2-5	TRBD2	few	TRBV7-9	TGTGCCAGCAGCTTAGTCCCTAGCGGGAGTACAGAGACCCAGTACTTC	CASSLVPSGSTETQYF
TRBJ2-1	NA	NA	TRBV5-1	TGCGCCAGCAGCTTGGGAGTCAATGAGCAGTTCTTC	CASSLGVNEQFF
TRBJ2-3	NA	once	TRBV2	TGTGCCAGCACCCTGAGTGGCACCAGGGATAAGTATTTT	CASTLSGTRDKYF
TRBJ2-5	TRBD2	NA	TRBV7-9	TGTGCCAGCAGCTTAAAATGGACTAGCGGGGCCGGTCAAGAGACCCAGTACTTC	CASSLKWTSGAGQETQYF
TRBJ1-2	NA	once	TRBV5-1	TGCGCCAGCAGCTTCAGGAACTATGGCTACACCTTC	CASSFRNYGYTF
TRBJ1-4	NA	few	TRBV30	TGTGCCTGGAGACCCCCGCCGTGGGAGGCTAATGAAAAACTGTTTTTT	CAWRPPPWEANEKLFF
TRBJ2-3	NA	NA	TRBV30	TGTGCCTGGAGTCTAGTTCCGGATACGCAGTATTTT	CAWSLVPDTQYF
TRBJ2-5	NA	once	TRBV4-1	TGCGCCAGCAGCCATGGATCCCGGGACATAAGGGAGACCCAGTACTTC	CASSHGSRDIRETQYF
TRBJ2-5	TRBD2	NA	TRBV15	TGTGCCACCAGCAGAGTCTGGACTAGCCGGATAGAGACCCAGTACTTC	CATSRVWTSRIETQYF
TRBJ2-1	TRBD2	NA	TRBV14	TGTGCCAGCAGCCCCCGGGGGGATGAGCAGTTCTTC	CASSPRGDEQFF
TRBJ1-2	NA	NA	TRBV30	TGTGCCTGGATCTTCCCAGGCAACTATGGCTACACCTTC	CAWIFPGNYGYTF
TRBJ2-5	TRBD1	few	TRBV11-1	TGTGCCAGCAGAGAGACAGGGAGTCGTAAAGAGACCCAGTACTTC	CASRETGSRKETQYF
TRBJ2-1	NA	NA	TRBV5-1	TGCGCCAGCAGCACTCGCCTAGTGGAGGGTGAGCAGTTCTTC	CASSTRLVEGEQFF
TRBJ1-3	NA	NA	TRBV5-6	TGTGCCAGCAGTACTCCGGATTTCAGGAGGAACACCATATATTTT	CASSTPDFRRNTIYF
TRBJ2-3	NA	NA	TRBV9	TGTGCCAGCAGTGACCGGACTGGAGGAGACACAGATACGCAGTATTTT	CASSDRTGGDTDTQYF
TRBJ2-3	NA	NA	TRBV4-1	TGCGCCAGCAGCCAAGAATACAGGGTAGGGCAGTATTTT	CASSQEYRVGQYF
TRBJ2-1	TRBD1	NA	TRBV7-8	TGTGCCGGAGGGGGCCAGGGGACAGGAGCTGCAAATGAGCAGTTCTTC	CAGGGQGTGAANEQFF
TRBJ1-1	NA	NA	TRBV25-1	TGTGCCAGCAGGGGACACGCCTCGGGCACTGAAGCTTTCTTT	CASRGHASGTEAFF
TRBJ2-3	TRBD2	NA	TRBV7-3	TGTGCCAGCAGCTTAATTCCAGTGGGGACTACGCGCACAGATACGCAGTATTTT	CASSLIPVGTTRTDTQYF
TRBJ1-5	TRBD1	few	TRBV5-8	TGTGCCAGCCTGGGACAGGGGATATCTAATCAGCCCCAGCATTTT	CASLGQGISNQPQHF
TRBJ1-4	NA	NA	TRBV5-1	TGCGCCAGCAGCTCCGGGACAATGATGAATGAAAAACTGTTTTTT	CASSSGTMMNEKLFF
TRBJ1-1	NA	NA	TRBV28	TGTGCCAGCAGTTTCAGCAGGGAAGCTGAAGCTTTCTTT	CASSFSREAEAFF